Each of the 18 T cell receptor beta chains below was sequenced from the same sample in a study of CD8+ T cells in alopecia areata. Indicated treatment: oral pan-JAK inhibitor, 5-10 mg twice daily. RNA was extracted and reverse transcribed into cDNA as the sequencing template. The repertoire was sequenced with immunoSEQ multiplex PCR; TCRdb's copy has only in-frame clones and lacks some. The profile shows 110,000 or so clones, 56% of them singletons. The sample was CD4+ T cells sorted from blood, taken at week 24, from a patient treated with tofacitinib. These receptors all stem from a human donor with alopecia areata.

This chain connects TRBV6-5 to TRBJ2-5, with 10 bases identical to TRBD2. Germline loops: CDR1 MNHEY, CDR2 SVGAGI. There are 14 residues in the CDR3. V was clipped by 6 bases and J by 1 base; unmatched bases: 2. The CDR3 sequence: CASRASGGQETQYF. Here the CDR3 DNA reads TGTGCCAGCAGGGCTAGCGGGGGCCAAGAGACCCAGTACTTC.

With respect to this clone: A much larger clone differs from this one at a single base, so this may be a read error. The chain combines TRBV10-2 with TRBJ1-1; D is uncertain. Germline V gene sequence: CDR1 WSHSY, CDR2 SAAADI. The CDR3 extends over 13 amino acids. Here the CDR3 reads CASSAQLNTEASF. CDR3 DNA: TGCGCCAGCAGTGCACAATTGAACACTGAAGCTTCCTTT.

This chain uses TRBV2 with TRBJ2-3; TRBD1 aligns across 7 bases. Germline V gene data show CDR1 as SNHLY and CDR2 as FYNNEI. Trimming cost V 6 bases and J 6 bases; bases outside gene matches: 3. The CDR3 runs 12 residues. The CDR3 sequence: CASRTGTDTQYF. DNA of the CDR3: TGTGCCAGCAGGACAGGGACGGATACGCAGTATTTT.

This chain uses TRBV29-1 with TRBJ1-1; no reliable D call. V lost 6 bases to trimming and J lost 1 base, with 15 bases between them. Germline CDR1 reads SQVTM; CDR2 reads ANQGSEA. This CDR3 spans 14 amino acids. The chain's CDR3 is CSVSAPLQNTEAFF. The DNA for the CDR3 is TGCAGCGTCTCCGCGCCACTACAGAACACTGAAGCTTTCTTT.

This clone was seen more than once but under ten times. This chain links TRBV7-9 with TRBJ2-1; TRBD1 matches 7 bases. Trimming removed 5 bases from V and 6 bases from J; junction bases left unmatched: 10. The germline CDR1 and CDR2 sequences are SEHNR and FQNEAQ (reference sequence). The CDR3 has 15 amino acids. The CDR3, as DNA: TGTGCCAGCAGCGCTCGACAGGGATCGGGCAATGAGCAGTTCTTC. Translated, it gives CASSARQGSGNEQFF. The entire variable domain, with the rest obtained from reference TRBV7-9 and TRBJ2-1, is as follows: DTGVSQNPRHKITKRGQNVTFRCDPISEHNRLYWYRQTLGQGPEFLTYFQNEAQLEKSRLLSDRFSAERPKGSFSTLEIQRTEQGDSAMYLCASSARQGSGNEQFFGPGTRLTVL.

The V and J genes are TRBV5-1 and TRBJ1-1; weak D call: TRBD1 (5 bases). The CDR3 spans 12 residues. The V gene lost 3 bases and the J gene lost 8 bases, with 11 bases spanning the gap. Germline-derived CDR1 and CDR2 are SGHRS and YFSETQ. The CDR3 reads CASSSLGDEAFF. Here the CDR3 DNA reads TGCGCCAGCAGCTCGCTGGGGGACGAAGCTTTCTTT.

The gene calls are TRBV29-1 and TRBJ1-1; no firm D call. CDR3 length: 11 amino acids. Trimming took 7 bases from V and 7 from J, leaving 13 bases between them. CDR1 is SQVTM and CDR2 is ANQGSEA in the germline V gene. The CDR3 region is CSDSRYGEAFF. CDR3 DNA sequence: TGCAGCGACTCCCGGTACGGTGAAGCTTTCTTT.

The CDR3 sequence is CASSQDAPGTEYGYTF. The CDR3 DNA reads as TGTGCCAGCAGCCAAGATGCCCCCGGGACGGAATATGGCTACACCTTC. The chain employs TRBV4-2 and TRBJ1-2; D perhaps matches TRBD1 (5 bases). Between the trimmed V and J ends, which lost 0 bases and 5 bases, there was a span of 16 bases. The CDR3 length is 16 residues. Germline V gene data show CDR1 as LGHNA and CDR2 as YNFKEQ.

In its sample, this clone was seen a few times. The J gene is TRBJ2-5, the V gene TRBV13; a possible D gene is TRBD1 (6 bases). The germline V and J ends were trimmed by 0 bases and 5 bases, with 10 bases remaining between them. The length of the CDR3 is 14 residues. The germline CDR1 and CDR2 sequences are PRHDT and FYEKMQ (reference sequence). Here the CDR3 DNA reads TGTGCCAGCAGCTTAGGGCAGGGGAGCGAGACCCAGTACTTC. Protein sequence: CASSLGQGSETQYF.

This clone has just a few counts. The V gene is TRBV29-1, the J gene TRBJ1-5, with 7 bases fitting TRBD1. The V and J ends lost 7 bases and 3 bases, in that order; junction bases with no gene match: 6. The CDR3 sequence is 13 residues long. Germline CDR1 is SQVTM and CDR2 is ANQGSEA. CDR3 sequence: CSASTGLNQPQHF. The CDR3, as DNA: TGCAGCGCCTCGACAGGGCTCAATCAGCCCCAGCATTTT.

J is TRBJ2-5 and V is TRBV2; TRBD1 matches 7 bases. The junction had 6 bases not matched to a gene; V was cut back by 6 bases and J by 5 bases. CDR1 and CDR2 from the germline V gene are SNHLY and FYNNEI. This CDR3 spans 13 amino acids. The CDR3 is CASRQGLGETQYF. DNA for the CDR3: TGTGCCAGCAGACAGGGGTTGGGGGAGACCCAGTACTTC.

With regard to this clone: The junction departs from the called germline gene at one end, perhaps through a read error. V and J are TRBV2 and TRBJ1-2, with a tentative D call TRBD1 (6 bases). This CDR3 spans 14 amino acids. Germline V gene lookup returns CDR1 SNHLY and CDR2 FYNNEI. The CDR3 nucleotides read TGTGCCTGCAGTACCGGGGGGGCCCCTCATGGCTACACCTTC. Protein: CACSTGGAPHGYTF.

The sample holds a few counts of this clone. The CDR3 spells CAWSTKGQGRETQYF. The DNA of the CDR3 is TGTGCCTGGAGTACAAAGGGACAGGGGAGGGAGACCCAGTACTTC. The V gene is TRBV30, the J gene TRBJ2-5, with 10 nucleotides matching TRBD1. The J segment lost 5 bases and the V segment lost 2 bases, leaving 8 bases of the junction unmatched. Looked up from germline, CDR1 is GTSNPN and CDR2 is SVGIG (reference sequence). The CDR3 consists of 15 residues.

CDR3 coding DNA: TGTGCCAGCAGCTCGCCAGGGGTTAACTATGGCTACACCTTC. This sequence encodes CASSSPGVNYGYTF. This chain connects TRBV5-4 to TRBJ1-2; the D gene is possibly TRBD1 (6 bases). V lost 3 bases to trimming and J lost 1 base, with 10 bases between them. CDR1 is SGHNT and CDR2 is YYREEE in the germline V gene (reference sequence). This CDR3 region has 14 residues.

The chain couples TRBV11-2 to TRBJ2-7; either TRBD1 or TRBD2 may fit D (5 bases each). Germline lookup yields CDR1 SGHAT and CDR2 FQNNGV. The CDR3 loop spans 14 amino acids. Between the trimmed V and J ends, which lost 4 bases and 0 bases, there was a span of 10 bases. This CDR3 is CASSWDASSYEQYF. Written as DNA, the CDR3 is TGTGCCAGCAGCTGGGACGCCAGCTCCTACGAGCAGTACTTC.

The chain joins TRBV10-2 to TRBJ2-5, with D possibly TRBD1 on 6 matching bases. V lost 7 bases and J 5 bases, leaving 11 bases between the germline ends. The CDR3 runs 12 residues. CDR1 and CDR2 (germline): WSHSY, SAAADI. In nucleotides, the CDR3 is TGCGCCAGCAAAACAGGGACGGAGACCCAGTACTTC. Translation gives CASKTGTETQYF.

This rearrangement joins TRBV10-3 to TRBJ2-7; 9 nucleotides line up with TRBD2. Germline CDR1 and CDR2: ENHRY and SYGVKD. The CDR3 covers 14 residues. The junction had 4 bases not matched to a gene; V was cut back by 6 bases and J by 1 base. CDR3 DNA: TGTGCCATCAGCGCTAGCGGGGCGTCCTACGAGCAGTACTTC. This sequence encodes CAISASGASYEQYF.

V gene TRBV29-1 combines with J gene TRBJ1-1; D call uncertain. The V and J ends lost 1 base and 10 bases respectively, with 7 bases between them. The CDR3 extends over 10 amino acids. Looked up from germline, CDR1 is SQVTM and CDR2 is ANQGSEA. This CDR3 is CSVEGAGAFF. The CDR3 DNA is TGCAGCGTTGAAGGGGCGGGAGCTTTCTTT.